The present T cell receptor (beta chain) was sequenced within a study of type 1 regulatory T cells. Overall study context: T-allo10 is an in vitro-generated, Tr1-enriched CD4 T cell product specific for alloantigen. The study's findings and limits: Compared with non-Tr1 cells, Tr1 cells showed a narrower TCR repertoire.

TCRdb re-derived calls from the reads in MiXCR, one entry per CDR3 protein. The repertoire has under 75,000 distinct CDR3 sequences, 20% to 25% of them found once; the top ten carry roughly 8.3%. This clonotype was counted only a few times. Its specificity is unknown. Sequenced material: cultured type 1 regulatory T (Tr1) cells, either the whole culture or a sorted fraction (not recorded which). This TCR derives from a human donor in good health.

The CDR3 region is CASSLLNREQYF. The CDR3 bases are TGTGCCAGCAGTTTGTTGAATCGCGAGCAGTACTTC. V is TRBV12-3 or TRBV12-4 and J is TRBJ2-7; no clear D gene. The CDR3 consists of 12 residues. Trimming cost V 3 bases and J 6 bases, with 9 bases left between them.